This TCR beta chain is drawn from a study of T-cell memory formation after mild COVID-19. Study results and caveats: Pre-infection memory harbored some responding clones, suggesting cross-reactive memory joined. The study found contracting CD4+ clones mainly in CM and EM and contracting CD8+ clones in EMRA. Contracting clones from day 15 to 85 showed balanced CD4/CD8; later expanders favored CD4+.

This clonotype was counted between two and nine times. What it binds is not known. V lost 0 bases to trimming and J lost 0 bases, with 9 bases between them. The CDR3 is 15 amino acids. Looked up from germline, CDR1 is SGHRS and CDR2 is YFSETQ. One entry per CDR3 protein results from TCRdb running MiXCR on the 5' RACE reads. The repertoire has about 270,000 distinct CDR3 sequences, around 15% of them found once; the top ten carry around 23%. The chain couples TRBV5-1 to TRBJ2-5, with D maybe TRBD1 (5 bases). The receptor comes from a man between 18 and 35 years old who had mild COVID-19 (a few samples of this study predate the infection). Cell type and time point are not known. Sequenced: PBMCs or a T cell subset sorted from them (not recorded which). The CDR3 here is CASSLETVYQETQYF. The CDR3 bases are TGCGCCAGCAGCTTGGAGACAGTGTACCAAGAGACCCAGTACTTC.